This T cell receptor beta chain was found in a study of shared clonotypes between healthy human individuals. The naive CD8 population came from CD45RO-negative cells selected for CCR7, without terminally differentiated effector memory CD45RA+ cells. The protocol was immunoSEQ multiplex PCR, while the TCRdb copy is restricted to in-frame clones and leaves out a portion. The repertoire consists of around 580,000 clones, with about 98% occurring once and the leading ten covering 0.3%. Germline CDR1 is WSHSY and CDR2 is SAAADI. J lost 2 bases, V lost 4 bases, and 5 bases had no gene match. This CDR3 contains 15 residues.

The chain joins TRBV10-2 to TRBJ2-3; TRBD1 matches at 8 bases. This clonotype was sampled from a man aged 30-40 years in good health. The sequenced sample consisted of naive CD8+ T cells sorted from blood. The chain's CDR3 is CASSVGQGTTDTQYF. The CDR3 region has the DNA TGCGCCAGCAGTGTAGGACAGGGAACCACAGATACGCAGTATTTT.